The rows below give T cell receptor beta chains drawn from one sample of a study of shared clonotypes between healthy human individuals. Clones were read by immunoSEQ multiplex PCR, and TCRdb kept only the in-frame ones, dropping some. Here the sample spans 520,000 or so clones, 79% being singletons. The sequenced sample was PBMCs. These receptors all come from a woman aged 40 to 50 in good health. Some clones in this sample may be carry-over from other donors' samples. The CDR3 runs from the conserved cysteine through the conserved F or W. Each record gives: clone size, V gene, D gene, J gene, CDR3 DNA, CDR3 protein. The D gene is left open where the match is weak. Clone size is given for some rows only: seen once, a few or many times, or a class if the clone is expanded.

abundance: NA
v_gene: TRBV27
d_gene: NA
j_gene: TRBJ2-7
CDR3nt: TGTGCCAGCAGCCCCTCTGGCCCCGACGGGGATCTTGAGCAGTACTTC
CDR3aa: CASSPSGPDGDLEQYF

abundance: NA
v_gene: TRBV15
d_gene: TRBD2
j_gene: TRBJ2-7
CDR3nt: TGTGCCACCAGCAGAGAGCGGGAGGGCCCGAACGAGCAGTACTTC
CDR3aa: CATSREREGPNEQYF

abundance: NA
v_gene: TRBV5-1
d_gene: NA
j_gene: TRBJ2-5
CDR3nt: TGCGCCAGCAGCTTGGCCGACACCCCGTACCAAGAGACCCAGTACTTC
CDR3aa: CASSLADTPYQETQYF

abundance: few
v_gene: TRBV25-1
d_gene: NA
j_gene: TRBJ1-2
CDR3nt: TGTGCCAGCAGTGCCGGGGCTGGCTACACCTTC
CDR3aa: CASSAGAGYTF

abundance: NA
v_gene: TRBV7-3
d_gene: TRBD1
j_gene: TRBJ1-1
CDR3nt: TGTGCCAGCAGCTTAAATCCACAGGGGGCGGGCGCTGAAGCTTTCTTT
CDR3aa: CASSLNPQGAGAEAFF

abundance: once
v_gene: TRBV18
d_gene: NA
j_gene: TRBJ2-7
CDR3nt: TGTGCCAGCTCACCCTGGGACATCCCCTACGAGCAGTACTTC
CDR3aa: CASSPWDIPYEQYF

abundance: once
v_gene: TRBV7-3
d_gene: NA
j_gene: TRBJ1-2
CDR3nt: TGTGCCAGCAGCTTAGGAGGGAGTAACTATGGCTACACCTTC
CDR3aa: CASSLGGSNYGYTF

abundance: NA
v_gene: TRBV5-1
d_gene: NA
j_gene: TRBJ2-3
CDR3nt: TGCGCCAGCAGCTTGATCTGGGGAAAGGATACGCAGTATTTT
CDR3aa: CASSLIWGKDTQYF

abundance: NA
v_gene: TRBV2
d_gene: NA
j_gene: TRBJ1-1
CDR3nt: TGTGCCAGCAGCCGGAGCCGCTGGGGTGAGGCTTTCTTT
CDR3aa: CASSRSRWGEAFF

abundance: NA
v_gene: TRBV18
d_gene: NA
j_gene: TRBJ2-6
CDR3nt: TGTGCCAGCTCACTGGACAGAGTAAGCTCTGGGGCCAACGTCCTGACTTTC
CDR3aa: CASSLDRVSSGANVLTF

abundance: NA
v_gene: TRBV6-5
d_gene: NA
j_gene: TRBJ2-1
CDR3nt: TGTGCCAGCAGTTCCCGGAGGGCTGGCTCCTACAATGAGCAGTTCTTC
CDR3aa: CASSSRRAGSYNEQFF